These 23 T cell receptor beta chains were sequenced from one sample in a study of long-term antiretroviral therapy in people with HIV. Sequencing relied on immunoSEQ assay v3.0, run at survey level. Data came from immunoSEQ multiplex PCR; TCRdb stores just in-frame clones and leaves some out. The repertoire consists of some 22,000 clones, with roughly 85% occurring once and the leading ten covering roughly a tenth. The input for sequencing was unsorted PBMCs, taken 4.1 years after starting antiretroviral therapy. The receptors stem from a woman between 35 and 50 years old with HIV.

The chain uses TRBV6-1 and TRBJ2-7, with no clear D. The germline gives CDR1 MNHNS, CDR2 SASEGT. The CDR3 totals 14 residues. Trimming took 4 bases from V and 2 from J, leaving 12 bases between them. The CDR3 here is CASSVAGETYEQYF. CDR3 in DNA: TGTGCCAGCAGTGTCGCAGGCGAGACCTACGAGCAGTACTTC.

This clone was seen a single time. This chain uses TRBV5-1 with TRBJ2-1, with D perhaps matching TRBD1 (6 bases). Germline V CDR1 and CDR2: SGHRS, YFSETQ. V lost 3 bases to trimming and J lost 9 bases, with 19 bases between them. The CDR3 extends over 15 amino acids. CDR3 sequence (DNA): TGCGCCAGCAGCTCAACCGGGACATCCCTCGGTGAGCAGTTCTTC. Its translation: CASSSTGTSLGEQFF.

The chain carries TRBV7-9 and TRBJ1-1; D uncertain. Germline assignment: CDR1 SEHNR and CDR2 FQNEAQ (reference sequence). Trimming removed 7 bases from V and 0 bases from J, with 6 bases in between. This CDR3 spans 12 amino acids. CDR3: CASNRMNTEAFF. CDR3 nucleotides: TGTGCCAGCAACCGGATGAACACTGAAGCTTTCTTT.

The chain carries TRBV7-2 and TRBJ2-1; unclear D gene. This CDR3 spans 13 amino acids. Germline CDR1 SGHTA, CDR2 FQGNSA. Trimming shortened V by 3 bases and J by 5 bases, and 8 bases separated the two germline ends. The CDR3 DNA reads as TGTGCCAGCAGCTTGGCGGCAAACAATGAGCAGTTCTTC. It yields the protein CASSLAANNEQFF.

V usage is TRBV10-2 and J usage is TRBJ2-1; 7 bases match TRBD2. Germline V gene lookup returns CDR1 WSHSY and CDR2 SAAADI. V gave up 6 bases and J gave up 3 bases; unmatched junction bases: 11. This CDR3 has 16 residues. CDR3 protein: CASRGRSGANYNEQFF. The CDR3 coding sequence is TGCGCCAGCAGGGGCCGAAGCGGGGCGAACTACAATGAGCAGTTCTTC.

The chain is built from TRBV7-2 and TRBJ1-6, with 9 bases aligning to TRBD1. With 5 bases clipped from V and 9 bases from J, the junction kept 8 bases outside the gene matches. The germline V gene has CDR1 SGHTA and CDR2 FQGNSA. The CDR3 is 15 residues long. Here the CDR3 reads CASSTNRGQSSPLHF. The CDR3, as DNA: TGTGCCAGCAGCACCAACAGGGGGCAGAGTTCACCCCTCCACTTT.

The chain has TRBV7-9 and TRBJ1-2; 7 positions agree with TRBD1. Germline values: CDR1 SEHNR, CDR2 FQNEAQ (reference sequence). The CDR3 extends over 15 amino acids. The junction had 7 bases not matched to a gene; V was cut back by 1 base and J by 5 bases. The DNA for the CDR3 is TGTGCCAGCAGCTTAGACCAGGGACAGCCATATGGCTACACCTTC. Protein sequence: CASSLDQGQPYGYTF.

The genes are TRBV7-2 and TRBJ2-2, with a weak D call TRBD2 (6 bases). The ends were cut back, 3 bases at V and 1 base at J, with 9 bases in the middle. The CDR3 totals 15 residues. The germline V gene encodes CDR1 SGHTA and CDR2 FQGNSA. The CDR3 bases are TGTGCCAGCAGCTTGGGACTCCGGAACACCGGGGAGCTGTTTTTT. Encoded protein: CASSLGLRNTGELFF.

This clone was seen just once. The chain recombines TRBV6-5 with TRBJ2-5; D call uncertain. V lost 2 bases and J 5 bases, leaving 3 bases between the germline ends. The germline V gene has CDR1 MNHEY and CDR2 SVGAGI. The CDR3 is made up of 11 amino acids. The CDR3 sequence is CASSYGETQYF. CDR3 sequence (DNA): TGTGCCAGCAGTTACGGGGAGACCCAGTACTTC.

This clone was counted a few times. This chain uses TRBV7-9 with TRBJ1-2, with D possibly TRBD1 on 6 matching bases. Between the trimmed V and J ends, which lost 1 base and 6 bases, there was a span of 12 bases. CDR3 length: 14 amino acids. Germline CDR1 reads SEHNR; CDR2 reads FQNEAQ (reference sequence). The CDR3 loop reads CASSLVGGAHGYTF. The CDR3 DNA reads as TGTGCCAGCAGCTTAGTTGGGGGCGCGCATGGCTACACCTTC.

This sequence joins TRBV28 and TRBJ1-1, with no clear D. Trimming cost V 7 bases and J 7 bases, with 13 bases left between them. This CDR3 is 12 amino acids long. Germline-derived CDR1 and CDR2 are MDHEN and SYDVKM. CDR3 amino acids: CASNSGKYEAFF. CDR3 nucleotides: TGTGCCAGCAACTCCGGGAAGTATGAAGCTTTCTTT. The full variable domain, with the rest looked up from reference TRBV28 and TRBJ1-1, is DVKVTQSSRYLVKRTGEKVFLECVQDMDHENMFWYRQDPGLGLRLIYFSYDVKMKEKGDIPEGYSVSREKKERFSLILESASTNQTSMYLCASNSGKYEAFFGQGTRLTVV.

The chain is built from TRBV5-3 and TRBJ1-5; D perhaps matches TRBD1 (6 bases). TRBV5-3 carries the ORF label, with uncertain function. The CDR3 is made up of 14 amino acids. V lost 7 bases and J lost 5, with 16 bases in between. The CDR3 loop reads CARPEVQGHQPQHF. In nucleotides, the CDR3 is TGTGCCAGACCTGAAGTACAGGGACATCAGCCCCAGCATTTT.

The rearrangement uses TRBV5-5 and TRBJ2-1, with 9 bases aligning to TRBD1. This CDR3 region has 16 residues. V shed 3 bases and J 4 bases; nucleotides not matched to a gene: 8. Germline lookup yields CDR1 SGHKS and CDR2 YYEKEE (reference sequence). The CDR3 protein is CASSSRGQGTYNEQFF. The CDR3 coding sequence is TGTGCCAGCAGCTCCCGTGGACAGGGGACGTACAATGAGCAGTTCTTC.

The CDR3 sequence is CASSSRSVQGSRTF. The DNA of the CDR3 is TGTGCCAGCAGTTCACGTTCGGTGCAGGGCTCCCGCACCTTC. The chain employs TRBV6-5 and TRBJ1-2; weak D call: TRBD1 (5 bases). The V and J ends lost 4 bases and 13 bases respectively, with 22 bases between them. The germline V gene encodes CDR1 MNHEY and CDR2 SVGAGI. The CDR3 spans 14 residues.

The rearrangement uses TRBV7-6 and TRBJ1-1, with D perhaps TRBD1 (6 bases). The CDR3 consists of 13 residues. From germline, CDR1 is SGHVS and CDR2 FNYEAQ. V was shortened by 5 bases and J by 5 bases, with 12 bases between the two germline ends. CDR3 bases: TGTGCCAGCAGCCCCGCAGGGGAAACTGAAGCTTTCTTT. This encodes CASSPAGETEAFF.

V and J are TRBV10-3 and TRBJ1-5; 7 bases match TRBD1. Trimming removed 5 bases from V and 2 bases from J; junction bases left unmatched: 6. The germline V gene has CDR1 ENHRY and CDR2 SYGVKD. This CDR3 is 15 amino acids long. CDR3 sequence (DNA): TGTGCCATCAGTACCGACAGGGAAGGCAATCAGCCCCAGCATTTT. Its protein product is CAISTDREGNQPQHF.

J is TRBJ2-7 and V is TRBV2, with D possibly being TRBD2 (6 bases). Germline V gives CDR1 SNHLY, CDR2 FYNNEI. CDR3 length: 14 amino acids. V dropped 8 bases and J dropped 2 bases, with 16 bases sitting between them. Here the CDR3 DNA reads TGTGCCAGCCGTGCGGGACTCTGGACCTACGAGCAGTACTTC. Its translation is CASRAGLWTYEQYF.

This chain connects TRBV19 to TRBJ2-2; D might be TRBD1 or TRBD2, each matching 5 bases. The CDR3 spans 14 residues. From germline, CDR1 is LNHDA and CDR2 SQIVND (reference sequence). V was shortened by 4 bases and J by 6 bases, with 12 bases between the two germline ends. The DNA for the CDR3 is TGTGCCAGTAGTAGGGGGACGGCCTCCGGGGAGCTGTTTTTT. Amino acid sequence: CASSRGTASGELFF.

This sequence joins TRBV9 and TRBJ1-3; D call uncertain. Trimming removed 3 bases at V and 0 bases at J, with 13 bases between. The CDR3 runs to 16 residues. Germline values: CDR1 SGDLS, CDR2 YYNGEE. The CDR3: CASSGDLDRSGNTIYF. The DNA of the CDR3 is TGTGCCAGCAGCGGAGACCTGGATCGCTCTGGAAACACCATATATTTT.

V gene TRBV7-6 combines with J gene TRBJ2-2; D unclear. The V gene lost 2 bases and the J gene lost 4 bases, with 14 bases spanning the gap. This CDR3 is 16 amino acids long. Per the germline V gene, CDR1 is SGHVS and CDR2 is FNYEAQ. Here the CDR3 DNA reads TGTGCCAGCAGCTTAAGGGCAGGCGCCCTCACCGGGGAGCTGTTTTTT. Encoded protein: CASSLRAGALTGELFF. The full variable domain, in which reference TRBV7-6 and TRBJ2-2 provide the parts outside the CDR3, is GAGVSQSPRYKVTKRGQDVALRCDPISGHVSLYWYRQALGQGPEFLTYFNYEAQQDKSGLPNDRFSAERPEGSISTLTIQRTEQRDSAMYRCASSLRAGALTGELFFGEGSRLTVL.

This sequence joins TRBV4-1 and TRBJ1-3; weak D call: TRBD1 (5 bases). CDR3 length equals 14 residues. Germline CDR1 and CDR2: MGHRA and YSYEKL. V was shortened by 3 bases and J by 16 bases, with 22 bases between the two germline ends. The CDR3 is CASSHPYGHHPQYF. CDR3 nucleotides: TGCGCCAGCAGCCATCCCTACGGACACCATCCCCAGTATTTT.

A word on this clone: The junction does not match germline at one end; this may be a read error. The chain carries TRBV7-9 and TRBJ2-1; no clear D. Per the germline V gene, CDR1 is SEHNR and CDR2 is FQNEAQ (reference sequence). This CDR3 contains 13 residues. This CDR3 is CASSLLPYNKQFF. In DNA form, the CDR3 reads TGTGCCAGCAGCTTACTCCCGTACAATAAGCAGTTCTTC.

This rearrangement joins TRBV30 to TRBJ1-6; 8 bases line up with TRBD1. The CDR3 has 13 residues. CDR1 and CDR2 from the germline V gene are GTSNPN and SVGIG (reference sequence). Unmatched junction bases numbered 2, after V lost 2 bases and J lost 8 bases. The CDR3 spells CAWSTGGYSPLHF. CDR3 DNA sequence: TGTGCCTGGAGTACAGGGGGTTATTCACCCCTCCACTTT.